Listed here are 17 T cell receptor beta chains from one sample, sequenced in a study of blood T cells in healthy people across ages. Through a sample-barcoded 5' primer and a J-beta primer mix, a second PCR was run for roughly 6 to 12 cycles. TCRdb passed the 5' RACE reads through MiXCR, listing each CDR3 protein once. Of about 1.5 million distinct CDR3 sequences listed, approximately 42% are singletons. Sequencing used blood. These receptors were collected from a woman under 30 in good health.

CDR3 sequence reads: CASSYDPLIAGVTDTQYF. The CDR3 DNA reads TGTGCCAGCAGTTACGACCCACTCATAGCGGGAGTCACAGATACGCAGTATTTT. V and J are TRBV6-5 and TRBJ2-3, with 9 bases aligning to TRBD2. The length of the CDR3 is 18 residues. J lost 2 bases, V lost 2 bases, and 11 bases had no gene match. Germline assignment: CDR1 MNHEY and CDR2 SVGAGI.

This clonotype showed up just a few times. The V gene is TRBV5-1, the J gene TRBJ2-3; TRBD2 aligns across 10 bases. The CDR3 covers 16 residues. The germline CDR1 and CDR2 sequences are SGHRS and YFSETQ. Trimming at V came to 2 bases and at J to 0 bases, leaving 3 bases not matched to a gene. The CDR3 sequence: CASSFGLAVSTDTQYF. The CDR3 bases are TGCGCCAGCAGCTTCGGACTAGCGGTTAGCACAGATACGCAGTATTTT.

The chain carries TRBV11-2 and TRBJ2-7; D uncertain. CDR1 SGHAT and CDR2 FQNNGV come from the germline V gene. There are 13 residues in the CDR3. V lost 1 base to trimming and J lost 3 bases, with 7 bases between them. The CDR3 nucleotides read TGTGCCAGCAGCTTAGGAAACGGCTACGAGCAGTACTTC. This codes for CASSLGNGYEQYF.

This rearrangement joins TRBV11-2 to TRBJ2-1; D possibly corresponds to TRBD1 (5 bases). V lost 0 bases and J lost 2, with 8 bases in between. CDR1 and CDR2 (germline): SGHAT, FQNNGV. The CDR3 is 15 residues long. CDR3 amino acids: CASSLDPGPYNEQFF. The CDR3, as DNA: TGTGCCAGCAGCTTAGACCCAGGGCCCTACAATGAGCAGTTCTTC.

This chain connects TRBV7-2 to TRBJ2-3; no reliable D call. With 1 base removed from V and 8 bases from J, the gap between germline ends came to 13 bases. Looked up from germline, CDR1 is SGHTA and CDR2 is FQGNSA. The CDR3 is made up of 14 amino acids. The CDR3 reads CASSLGVSVVTQYF. CDR3 sequence (DNA): TGTGCCAGCAGCTTAGGGGTCAGTGTTGTTACGCAGTATTTT.

The chain joins TRBV6-9 to TRBJ2-1, with D perhaps assigned TRBD1 or TRBD2 (5 bases each). CDR1 is MNHGY, CDR2 SVAAGI, per germline. The CDR3 extends over 17 amino acids. Trimming removed 2 bases at V and 0 bases at J, with 14 bases between. Here the CDR3 DNA reads TGTGCCAGCAGTTATGAGAACGAGGGGAGCTCCTACAATGAGCAGTTCTTC. This gives the protein CASSYENEGSSYNEQFF.

The CDR3 DNA is TGTGCCAGCAGCCCTAACAGGGTCACTGAAGCTTTCTTT. Translated, it gives CASSPNRVTEAFF. The V and J genes are TRBV6-6 and TRBJ1-1; TRBD1 might be the D (6 bases). V lost 6 bases to trimming and J lost 4 bases, with 12 bases between them. The germline V gene encodes CDR1 MNHNY and CDR2 SVGAGI (reference sequence). This CDR3 has 13 amino acids.

The rearrangement uses TRBV10-3 and TRBJ2-3, with a weak D call TRBD1 (6 bases). The CDR3 loop spans 15 amino acids. Germline V gene lookup returns CDR1 ENHRY and CDR2 SYGVKD. V lost 5 bases, J lost 2 bases, and 14 bases lay in between. The CDR3 region has the DNA TGTGCCATCAGTCCTGGGGGCAGGGACACAGATACGCAGTATTTT. This encodes CAISPGGRDTDTQYF.

V is TRBV6-5 and J is TRBJ1-5; D is possibly TRBD1 (5 bases). The V end lost 5 bases, the J end lost 4 bases, and 9 bases lay between the germline ends. Germline lookup yields CDR1 MNHEY and CDR2 SVGAGI. The CDR3 has 13 amino acids. CDR3 sequence reads: CASSIQVNQPQHF. In DNA, the CDR3 is TGTGCCAGCAGTATACAGGTGAATCAGCCCCAGCATTTT.

The V gene is TRBV3-1, the J gene TRBJ2-7; 12 positions agree with TRBD2. The CDR3 is 15 residues long. CDR1 and CDR2 from the germline V gene are LGHDT and YNNKEL (reference sequence). Trimming removed 3 bases from V and 7 bases from J; junction bases left unmatched: 7. The CDR3 reads CASSQTSGSRREQYF. In nucleotides, the CDR3 is TGTGCCAGCAGCCAGACTAGCGGGAGTCGACGTGAGCAGTACTTC.

The chain combines TRBV9 with TRBJ1-2; a possible D gene is TRBD1 (6 bases). In germline, CDR1 is SGDLS, CDR2 YYNGEE. The length of the CDR3 is 14 residues. V lost 5 bases, J lost 2 bases, and 13 bases lay in between. CDR3 nucleotides: TGTGCCAGCAGGGCAGGGGAGGGGAACTATGGCTACACCTTC. Translation gives CASRAGEGNYGYTF.

V is TRBV27 and J is TRBJ1-4; no reliable D call. The CDR3 is made up of 13 amino acids. V lost 4 bases and J lost 8, with 11 bases in between. Looked up from germline, CDR1 is MNHEY and CDR2 is SMNVEV (reference sequence). CDR3 sequence reads: CASSSSNREKLFF. The CDR3 coding sequence is TGTGCCAGCAGTTCCTCCAACCGGGAAAAACTGTTTTTT.

The rearrangement uses TRBV15 and TRBJ2-7; tentatively, D is TRBD1 or TRBD2 (6 bases each). Trimming cost V 0 bases and J 4 bases, with 16 bases left between them. The CDR3 covers 16 residues. The germline V gene has CDR1 LNHNV and CDR2 YYDKDF (reference sequence). The CDR3 here is CATSRDRGATLYEQYF. CDR3 DNA: TGTGCCACCAGCAGAGATAGGGGGGCCACCCTTTACGAGCAGTACTTC. Drawing the rest from reference TRBV15 and TRBJ2-7, the complete variable domain is DAMVIQNPRYQVTQFGKPVTLSCSQTLNHNVMYWYQQKSSQAPKLLFHYYDKDFNNEADTPDNFQSRRPNTSFCFLDIRSPGLGDTAMYLCATSRDRGATLYEQYFGPGTRLTVT.

The chain recombines TRBV15 with TRBJ2-7; TRBD1 aligns across 10 bases. The CDR3 spans 15 residues. CDR1 and CDR2 (germline): LNHNV, YYDKDF (reference sequence). The V and J ends lost 4 bases and 6 bases, in that order; junction bases with no gene match: 9. The CDR3 loop reads CATSNPRQGAREQYF. As DNA, the CDR3 is TGTGCCACCAGCAATCCCAGACAGGGGGCTCGCGAGCAGTACTTC.

The chain carries TRBV2 and TRBJ1-2; 9 bases match TRBD1. J lost 5 bases, V lost 10 bases, and 5 bases had no gene match. Germline CDR1 SNHLY, CDR2 FYNNEI. The CDR3 is 12 amino acids. The CDR3 coding sequence is TGTGCCACCGCCGGGACAGGGTATGGCTACACCTTC. Its translation: CATAGTGYGYTF.

This chain joins TRBV3-1 and TRBJ1-4, with D tentatively TRBD1 (5 bases). The CDR3 consists of 17 residues. Per the germline V gene, CDR1 is LGHDT and CDR2 is YNNKEL (reference sequence). Trimming removed 0 bases at V and 0 bases at J, with 11 bases between. CDR3: CASSQDLGTATNEKLFF. The CDR3 DNA follows: TGTGCCAGCAGCCAAGATCTAGGGACGGCAACTAATGAAAAACTGTTTTTT.

There are a few counts of this clonotype. The chain combines TRBV2 with TRBJ2-7; 7 bases align to TRBD1. This CDR3 is 13 amino acids long. The V gene's germline CDR1 is SNHLY and CDR2 FYNNEI. V shed 9 bases, J shed 6 bases, and the junction held 11 bases outside the gene matches. CDR3 residues: CAREGLRGSEQYF. In DNA form, the CDR3 reads TGTGCCAGAGAGGGCCTCAGGGGGAGCGAGCAGTACTTC. Variable domain in full (rest from reference TRBV2 and TRBJ2-7): EPEVTQTPSHQVTQMGQEVILRCVPISNHLYFYWYRQILGQKVEFLVSFYNNEISEKSEIFDDQFSVERPDGSNFTLKIRSTKLEDSAMYFCAREGLRGSEQYFGPGTRLTVT.